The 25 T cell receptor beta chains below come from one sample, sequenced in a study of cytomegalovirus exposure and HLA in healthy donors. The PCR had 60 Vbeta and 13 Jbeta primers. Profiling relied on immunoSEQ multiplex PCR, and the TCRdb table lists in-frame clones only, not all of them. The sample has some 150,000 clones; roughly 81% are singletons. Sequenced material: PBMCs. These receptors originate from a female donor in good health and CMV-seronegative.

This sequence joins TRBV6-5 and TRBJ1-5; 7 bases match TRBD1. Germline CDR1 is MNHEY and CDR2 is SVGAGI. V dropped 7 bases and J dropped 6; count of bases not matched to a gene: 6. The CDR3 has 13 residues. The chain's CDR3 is CASIRDSTQPQHF. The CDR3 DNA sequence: TGTGCCAGCATCCGGGACAGTACTCAGCCCCAGCATTTT.

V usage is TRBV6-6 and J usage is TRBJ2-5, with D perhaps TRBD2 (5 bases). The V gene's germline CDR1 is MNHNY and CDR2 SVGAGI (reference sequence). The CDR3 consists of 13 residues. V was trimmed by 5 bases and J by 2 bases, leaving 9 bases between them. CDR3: CASSRRAQETQYF. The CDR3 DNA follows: TGTGCCAGCAGTAGGCGGGCGCAAGAGACCCAGTACTTC.

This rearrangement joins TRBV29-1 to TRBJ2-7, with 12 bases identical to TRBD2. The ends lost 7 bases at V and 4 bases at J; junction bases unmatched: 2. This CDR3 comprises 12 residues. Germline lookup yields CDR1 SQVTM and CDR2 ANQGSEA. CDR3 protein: CSAGLAGYEQYF. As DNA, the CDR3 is TGCAGCGCCGGACTAGCGGGGTACGAGCAGTACTTC.

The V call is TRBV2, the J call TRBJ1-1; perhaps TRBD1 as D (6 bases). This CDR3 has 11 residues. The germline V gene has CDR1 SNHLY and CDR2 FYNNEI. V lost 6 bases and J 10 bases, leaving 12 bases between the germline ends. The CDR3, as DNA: TGTGCCAGCAGGGACAGACGTGTAGCTTTCTTT. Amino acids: CASRDRRVAFF.

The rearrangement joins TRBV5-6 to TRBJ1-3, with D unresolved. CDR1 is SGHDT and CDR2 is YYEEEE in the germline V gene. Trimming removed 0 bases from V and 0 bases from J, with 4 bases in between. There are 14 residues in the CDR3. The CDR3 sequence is CASSLGVSGNTIYF. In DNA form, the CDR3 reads TGTGCCAGCAGCTTGGGAGTCTCTGGAAACACCATATATTTT.

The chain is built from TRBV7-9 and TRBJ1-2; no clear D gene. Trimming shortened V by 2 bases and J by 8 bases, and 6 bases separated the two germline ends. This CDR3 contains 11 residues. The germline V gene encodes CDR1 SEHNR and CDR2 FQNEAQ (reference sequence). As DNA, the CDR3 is TGTGCCAGCAGCTTACCGGGGGGCTACACCTTC. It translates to CASSLPGGYTF.

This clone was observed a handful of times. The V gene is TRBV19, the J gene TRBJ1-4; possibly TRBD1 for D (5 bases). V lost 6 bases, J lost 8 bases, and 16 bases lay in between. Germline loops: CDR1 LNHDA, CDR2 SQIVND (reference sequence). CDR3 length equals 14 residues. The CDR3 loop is CASRTRDRHEKLFF. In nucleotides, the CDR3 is TGTGCCAGTAGGACGAGAGACAGACACGAAAAACTGTTTTTT.

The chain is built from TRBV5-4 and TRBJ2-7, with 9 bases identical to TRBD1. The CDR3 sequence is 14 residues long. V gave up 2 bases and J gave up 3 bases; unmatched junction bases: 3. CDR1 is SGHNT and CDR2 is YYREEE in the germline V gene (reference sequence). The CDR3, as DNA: TGTGCCAGCAGCTTCGCGGACAGGGGCTACGAGCAGTACTTC. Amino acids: CASSFADRGYEQYF.

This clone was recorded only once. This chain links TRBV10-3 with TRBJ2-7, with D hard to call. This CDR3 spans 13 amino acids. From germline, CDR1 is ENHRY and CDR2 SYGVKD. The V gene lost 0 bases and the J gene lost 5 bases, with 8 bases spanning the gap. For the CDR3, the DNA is TGTGCCATCAGTGAGTCGAACGCGGACGAGCAGTACTTC. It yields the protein CAISESNADEQYF.

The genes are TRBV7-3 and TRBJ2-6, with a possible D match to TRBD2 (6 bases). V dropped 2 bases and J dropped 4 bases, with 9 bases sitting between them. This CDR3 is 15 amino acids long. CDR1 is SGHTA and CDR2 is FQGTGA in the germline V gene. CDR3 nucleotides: TGTGCCAGCAGCTTAGGGGGGACCGGGGCCAACGTCCTGACTTTC. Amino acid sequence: CASSLGGTGANVLTF.

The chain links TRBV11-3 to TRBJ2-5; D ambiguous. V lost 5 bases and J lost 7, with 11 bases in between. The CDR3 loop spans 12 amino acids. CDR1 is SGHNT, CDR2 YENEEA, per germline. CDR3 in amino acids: CASSTATGTQYF. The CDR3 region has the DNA TGTGCCAGCAGCACTGCTACCGGGACCCAGTACTTC.

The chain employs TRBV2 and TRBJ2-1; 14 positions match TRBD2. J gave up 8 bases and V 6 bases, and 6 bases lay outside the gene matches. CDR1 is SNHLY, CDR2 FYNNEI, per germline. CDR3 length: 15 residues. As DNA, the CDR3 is TGTGCCAGCAGACCGGGACTAGCGGGAGTGGATGAGCAGTTCTTC. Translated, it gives CASRPGLAGVDEQFF.

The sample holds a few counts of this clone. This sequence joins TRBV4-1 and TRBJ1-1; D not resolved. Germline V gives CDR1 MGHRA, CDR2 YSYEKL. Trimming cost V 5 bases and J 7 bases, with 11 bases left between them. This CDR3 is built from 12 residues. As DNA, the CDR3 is TGCGCCAGCAGCGAGAGAGAGGGTGAAGCTTTCTTT. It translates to CASSEREGEAFF.

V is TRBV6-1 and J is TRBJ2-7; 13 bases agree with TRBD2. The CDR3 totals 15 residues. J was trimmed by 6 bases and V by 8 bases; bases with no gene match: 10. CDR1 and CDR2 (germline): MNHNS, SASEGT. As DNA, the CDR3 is TGTGCCAGCCCCCCCCCGGGACTAGCGGGACCCGAGCAGTACTTC. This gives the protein CASPPPGLAGPEQYF.

The CDR3 loop is CASSQPGLAGGPRYEQYF. The CDR3 bases are TGTGCCAGCAGCCAACCGGGACTAGCGGGAGGGCCCCGCTACGAGCAGTACTTC. This chain connects TRBV5-6 to TRBJ2-7, with 16 positions matching TRBD2. The CDR3 contains 18 residues. The V gene end was trimmed by 4 bases and the J gene end by 3 bases; junction bases not matched to a gene: 10. Germline V gene sequence: CDR1 SGHDT, CDR2 YYEEEE.

CDR3 region: CASSQDVEAGASGGYTF. The CDR3 DNA sequence: TGTGCCAGCAGCCAAGACGTTGAGGCAGGGGCCAGCGGTGGCTACACCTTC. The chain joins TRBV4-2 to TRBJ1-2; TRBD1 is a possible D gene (6 bases). Germline values: CDR1 LGHNA, CDR2 YNFKEQ. V shed 0 bases and J shed 7 bases, with 21 bases lying between them. The CDR3 is 17 residues long.

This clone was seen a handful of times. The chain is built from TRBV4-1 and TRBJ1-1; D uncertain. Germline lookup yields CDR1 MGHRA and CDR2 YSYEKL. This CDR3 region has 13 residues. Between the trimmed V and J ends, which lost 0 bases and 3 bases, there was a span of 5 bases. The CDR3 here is CASSQDEDTEAFF. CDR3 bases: TGCGCCAGCAGCCAAGATGAGGACACTGAAGCTTTCTTT.

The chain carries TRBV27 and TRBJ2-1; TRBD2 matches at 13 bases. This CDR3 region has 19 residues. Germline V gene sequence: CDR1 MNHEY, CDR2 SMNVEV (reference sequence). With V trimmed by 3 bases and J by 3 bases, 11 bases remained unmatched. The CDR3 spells CASSLVGQTSGRNYNEQFF. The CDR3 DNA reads TGTGCCAGCAGTTTGGTAGGTCAGACTAGCGGGAGGAACTACAATGAGCAGTTCTTC.

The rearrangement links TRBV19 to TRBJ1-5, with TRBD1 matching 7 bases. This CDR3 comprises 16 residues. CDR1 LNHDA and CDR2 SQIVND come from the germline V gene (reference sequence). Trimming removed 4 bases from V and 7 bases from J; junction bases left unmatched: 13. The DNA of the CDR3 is TGTGCCAGTAGTACCTCGGACAGGCAAGCAGGGCAGCCCCAGCATTTT. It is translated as CASSTSDRQAGQPQHF.

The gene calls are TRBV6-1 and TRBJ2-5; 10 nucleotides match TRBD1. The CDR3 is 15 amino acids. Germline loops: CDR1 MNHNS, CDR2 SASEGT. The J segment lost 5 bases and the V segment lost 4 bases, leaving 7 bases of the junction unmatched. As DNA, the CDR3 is TGTGCCAGCAGTGCCGACAGGGGGCCTGGGGAGACCCAGTACTTC. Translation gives CASSADRGPGETQYF.

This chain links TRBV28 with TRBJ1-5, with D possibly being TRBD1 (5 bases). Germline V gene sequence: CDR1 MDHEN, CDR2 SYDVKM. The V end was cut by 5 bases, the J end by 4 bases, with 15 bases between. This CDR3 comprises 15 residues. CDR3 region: CASSPSGEKNQPQHF. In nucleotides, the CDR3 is TGTGCCAGCAGTCCCTCGGGGGAGAAGAATCAGCCCCAGCATTTT.

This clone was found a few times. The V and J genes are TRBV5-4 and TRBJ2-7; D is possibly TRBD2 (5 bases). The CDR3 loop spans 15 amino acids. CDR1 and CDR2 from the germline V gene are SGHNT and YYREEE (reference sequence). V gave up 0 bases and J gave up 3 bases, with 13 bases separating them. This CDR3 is CASSLGTPNVYEQYF. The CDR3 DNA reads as TGTGCCAGCAGCTTGGGGACTCCAAACGTCTACGAGCAGTACTTC.

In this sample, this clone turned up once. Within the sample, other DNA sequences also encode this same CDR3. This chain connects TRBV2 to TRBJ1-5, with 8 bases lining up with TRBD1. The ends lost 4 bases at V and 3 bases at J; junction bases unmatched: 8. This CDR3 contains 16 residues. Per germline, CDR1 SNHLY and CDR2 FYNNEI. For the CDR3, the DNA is TGTGCCAGCAGTGCTTACGGACAGGGCTCCAATCAGCCCCAGCATTTT. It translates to CASSAYGQGSNQPQHF.

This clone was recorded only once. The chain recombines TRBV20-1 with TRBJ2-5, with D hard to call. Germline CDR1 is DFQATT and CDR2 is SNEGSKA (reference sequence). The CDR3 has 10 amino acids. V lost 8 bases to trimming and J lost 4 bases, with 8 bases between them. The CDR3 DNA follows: TGCAGTTACTTCCGAGAGACCCAGTACTTC. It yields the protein CSYFRETQYF.

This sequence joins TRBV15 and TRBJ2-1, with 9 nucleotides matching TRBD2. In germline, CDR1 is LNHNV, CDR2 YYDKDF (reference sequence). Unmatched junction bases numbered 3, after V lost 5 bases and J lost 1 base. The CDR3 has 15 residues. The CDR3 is CATSLRGGSYNEQFF. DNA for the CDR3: TGTGCCACCAGCCTGCGGGGGGGTTCCTACAATGAGCAGTTCTTC.